The 13 T cell receptor beta chains presented below share a single source sample, sequenced in a study of early T cells in non-severe SARS-CoV-2 infection. TCRdb called the 5' RACE reads again in MiXCR, with one record for every CDR3 protein. The data show roughly 60,000 distinct CDR3 sequences, around 6.6% seen once. Here the sequenced sample was whole blood, taken at baseline. Receptor source: an adult who was a healthcare worker with PCR-confirmed SARS-CoV-2 infection or an uninfected control (not recorded which).

This clonotype was picked up many times. The chain recombines TRBV6-6 with TRBJ1-2; D not resolved. The CDR3 covers 15 residues. With 5 bases removed from V and 0 bases from J, the gap between germline ends came to 13 bases. CDR1 MNHNY and CDR2 SVGAGI come from the germline V gene (reference sequence). CDR3 region: CASSIDTGANYGYTF. CDR3 coding DNA: TGTGCCAGCAGTATAGACACTGGGGCTAACTATGGCTACACCTTC.

This chain joins TRBV2 and TRBJ2-2; no clear D. Trimming shortened V by 8 bases and J by 4 bases, and 14 bases separated the two germline ends. Germline CDR1 is SNHLY and CDR2 is FYNNEI. This CDR3 comprises 14 residues. In nucleotides, the CDR3 is TGTGCCAGCCGAGAAGGCTCCCTCACCGGGGAGCTGTTTTTT. This codes for CASREGSLTGELFF. Looking up the rest from reference TRBV2 and TRBJ2-2 gives the full variable domain: EPEVTQTPSHQVTQMGQEVILRCVPISNHLYFYWYRQILGQKVEFLVSFYNNEISEKSEIFDDQFSVERPDGSNFTLKIRSTKLEDSAMYFCASREGSLTGELFFGEGSRLTVL.

This clonotype occurred many times. The J gene is TRBJ1-2, the V gene TRBV10-3; 12 bases align to TRBD1. The ends lost 8 bases at V and 5 bases at J; junction bases unmatched: 12. The germline CDR1 and CDR2 sequences are ENHRY and SYGVKD. The CDR3 runs 16 residues. The CDR3 reads CAIERSGQGAIYGYTF. The DNA of the CDR3 is TGTGCCATCGAACGCTCGGGACAGGGGGCCATTTATGGCTACACCTTC.

The chain employs TRBV18 and TRBJ2-2, with 7 nucleotides matching TRBD1. From germline, CDR1 is KGHSH and CDR2 LQKENI. The CDR3 runs 14 residues. V lost 5 bases to trimming and J lost 1 base; unmatched junction nucleotides: 1. The CDR3 nucleotides read TGTGCCAGCTCAAGACAGGGGAACACCGGGGAGCTGTTTTTT. Its translation is CASSRQGNTGELFF.

The chain couples TRBV28 to TRBJ2-1; no reliable D call. The CDR3 sequence is 13 residues long. V lost 8 bases and J 6 bases, leaving 14 bases between the germline ends. Per germline, CDR1 MDHEN and CDR2 SYDVKM. CDR3 protein: CASLPPFTNEQFF. The CDR3, as DNA: TGTGCCAGCCTCCCTCCTTTTACCAATGAGCAGTTCTTC.

The gene calls are TRBV18 and TRBJ2-1; D is unclear. V was clipped by 2 bases and J by 6 bases, with 5 bases between them. There are 12 residues in the CDR3. Germline V CDR1 and CDR2: KGHSH, LQKENI. CDR3 in DNA: TGTGCCAGCTCACCAGGCGGCAATGAGCAGTTCTTC. Protein product: CASSPGGNEQFF.

This clonotype was detected ten times or more. This chain uses TRBV6-2 or TRBV6-3 with TRBJ1-5; unclear D gene. Germline lookup yields CDR1 MNHEY and CDR2 SVGEGT. The CDR3 covers 12 residues. Trimming took 1 base from V and 10 from J, leaving 8 bases between them. CDR3: CASSYWQKPQHF. In nucleotides, the CDR3 is TGTGCCAGCAGTTACTGGCAGAAACCCCAGCATTTT.

The chain carries TRBV18 and TRBJ1-4, with TRBD1 identical over 10 bases. The junction had 8 bases not matched to a gene; V was cut back by 6 bases and J by 10 bases. The CDR3 sequence is 14 residues long. Looked up from germline, CDR1 is KGHSH and CDR2 is LQKENI. CDR3 nucleotide sequence: TGTGCCAGCTCGCACCCCCGGACAGGGGGAAAACTGTTTTTT. It encodes CASSHPRTGGKLFF.

This chain uses TRBV20-1 with TRBJ1-5; 8 positions agree with TRBD1. The J segment lost 5 bases and the V segment lost 3 bases, leaving 15 bases of the junction unmatched. The length of the CDR3 is 17 residues. Germline CDR1 is DFQATT and CDR2 is SNEGSKA (reference sequence). The CDR3 region is CSASRRGRGPLDQPQHF. The CDR3 region has the DNA TGCAGTGCTAGTAGGCGGGGCAGGGGGCCGCTAGATCAGCCCCAGCATTTT.

The rearrangement links TRBV4-3 to TRBJ2-3; 12 positions agree with TRBD2. Germline V gene lookup returns CDR1 LGHNA and CDR2 YSLEER. This CDR3 is 15 amino acids long. The V gene end was trimmed by 5 bases and the J gene end by 5 bases; junction bases not matched to a gene: 5. CDR3 sequence reads: CASSRLAGAQDTQYF. CDR3 in DNA: TGCGCCAGCAGCAGACTAGCGGGGGCCCAAGATACGCAGTATTTT.

This clonotype was seen ten or more times. V usage is TRBV11-2 and J usage is TRBJ2-1; 8 positions agree with TRBD2. CDR1 SGHAT and CDR2 FQNNGV come from the germline V gene. The CDR3 extends over 15 amino acids. V lost 1 base, J lost 1 base, and 0 bases stayed unmatched. CDR3 protein: CASSLAGGSYNEQFF. The DNA for the CDR3 is TGTGCCAGCAGCTTAGCGGGGGGGTCCTACAATGAGCAGTTCTTC.

There are many counts of this clonotype. The rearrangement uses TRBV10-3 and TRBJ1-1; D remains unclear. CDR1 and CDR2 (germline): ENHRY, SYGVKD. The ends were cut back, 2 bases at V and 7 bases at J, with 8 bases in the middle. CDR3 size: 12 residues. The CDR3 protein is CAISELDGEAFF. The CDR3 DNA follows: TGTGCCATCAGTGAGCTAGACGGTGAAGCTTTCTTT.

Note on this clonotype: A much larger clone is a single base away; this may be a read error. Here the CDR3 omits its conserved ending phenylalanine or tryptophan, so a read error is the likely source. V usage is TRBV9 and J usage is TRBJ2-1, with D possibly matching TRBD2 (6 bases). Trimming cost V 2 bases and J 9 bases, with 15 bases left between them. This CDR3 has 14 residues. CDR1 is SGDLS and CDR2 is YYNGEE in the germline V gene. The CDR3 region is CASSVTPTSPEQFI. CDR3 DNA sequence: TGTGCCAGCAGCGTTACTCCAACTAGCCCTGAGCAGTTCATC.